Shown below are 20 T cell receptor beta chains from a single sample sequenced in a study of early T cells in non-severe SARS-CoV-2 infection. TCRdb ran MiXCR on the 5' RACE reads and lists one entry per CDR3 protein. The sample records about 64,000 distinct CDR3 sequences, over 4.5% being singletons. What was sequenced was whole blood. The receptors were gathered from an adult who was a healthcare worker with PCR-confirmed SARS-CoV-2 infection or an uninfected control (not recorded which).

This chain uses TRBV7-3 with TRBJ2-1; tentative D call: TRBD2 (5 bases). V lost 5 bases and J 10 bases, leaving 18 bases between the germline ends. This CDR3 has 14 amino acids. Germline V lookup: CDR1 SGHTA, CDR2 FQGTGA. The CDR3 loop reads CASSVSGVSNEQFF. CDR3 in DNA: TGTGCCAGCAGCGTATCCGGGGTGTCAAACGAGCAGTTCTTC.

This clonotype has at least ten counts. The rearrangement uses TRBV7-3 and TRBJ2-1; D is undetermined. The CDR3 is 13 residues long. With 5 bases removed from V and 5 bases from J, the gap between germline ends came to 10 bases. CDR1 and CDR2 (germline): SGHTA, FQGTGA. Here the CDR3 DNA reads TGTGCCAGCAGCATCGGACCTGACAATGAGCAGTTCTTC. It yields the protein CASSIGPDNEQFF.

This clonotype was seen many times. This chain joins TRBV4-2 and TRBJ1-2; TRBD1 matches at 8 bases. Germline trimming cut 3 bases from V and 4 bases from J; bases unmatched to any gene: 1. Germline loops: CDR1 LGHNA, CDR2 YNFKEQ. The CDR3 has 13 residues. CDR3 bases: TGTGCCAGCAGCCATGGACAGGGCTATGGCTACACCTTC. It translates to CASSHGQGYGYTF.

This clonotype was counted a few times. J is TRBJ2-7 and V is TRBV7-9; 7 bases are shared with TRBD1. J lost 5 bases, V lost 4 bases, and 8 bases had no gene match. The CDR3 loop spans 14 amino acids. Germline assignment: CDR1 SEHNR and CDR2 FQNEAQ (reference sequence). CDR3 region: CASSSTTGSHEQYF. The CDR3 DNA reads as TGTGCCAGCAGCTCGACGACAGGGAGCCACGAGCAGTACTTC. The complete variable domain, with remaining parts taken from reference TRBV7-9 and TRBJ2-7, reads DTGVSQNPRHKITKRGQNVTFRCDPISEHNRLYWYRQTLGQGPEFLTYFQNEAQLEKSRLLSDRFSAERPKGSFSTLEIQRTEQGDSAMYLCASSSTTGSHEQYFGPGTRLTVT.

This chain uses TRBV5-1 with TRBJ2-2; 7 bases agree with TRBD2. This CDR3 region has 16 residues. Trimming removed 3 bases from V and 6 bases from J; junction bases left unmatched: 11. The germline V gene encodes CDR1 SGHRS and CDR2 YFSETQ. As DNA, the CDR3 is TGCGCCAGCAGCTCCCGTTTGGGGGGGACCTCCGGGGAGCTGTTTTTT. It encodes CASSSRLGGTSGELFF.

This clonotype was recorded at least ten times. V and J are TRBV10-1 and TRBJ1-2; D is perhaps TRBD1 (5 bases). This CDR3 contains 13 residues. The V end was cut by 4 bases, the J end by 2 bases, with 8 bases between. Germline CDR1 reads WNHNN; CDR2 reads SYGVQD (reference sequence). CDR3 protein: CASSAQGNYGYTF. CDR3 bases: TGCGCCAGCAGTGCCCAGGGAAACTATGGCTACACCTTC.

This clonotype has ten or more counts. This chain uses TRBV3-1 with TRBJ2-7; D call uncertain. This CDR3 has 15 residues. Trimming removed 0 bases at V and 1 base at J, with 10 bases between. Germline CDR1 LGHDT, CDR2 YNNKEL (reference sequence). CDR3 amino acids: CASSQEIVSSYEQYF. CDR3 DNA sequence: TGTGCCAGCAGCCAAGAGATAGTCAGTTCCTACGAGCAGTACTTC.

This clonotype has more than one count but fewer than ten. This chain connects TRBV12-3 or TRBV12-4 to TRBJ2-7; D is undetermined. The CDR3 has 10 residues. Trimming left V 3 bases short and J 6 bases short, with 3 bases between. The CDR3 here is CASSLGEQYF. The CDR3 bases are TGTGCCAGCAGTTTGGGCGAGCAGTACTTC.

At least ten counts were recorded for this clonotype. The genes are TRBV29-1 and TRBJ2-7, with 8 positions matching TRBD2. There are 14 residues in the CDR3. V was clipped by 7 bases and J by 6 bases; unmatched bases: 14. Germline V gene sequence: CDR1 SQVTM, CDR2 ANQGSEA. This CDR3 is CSAAPSGTSIEQYF. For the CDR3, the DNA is TGCAGCGCCGCGCCCTCCGGGACTAGTATCGAGCAGTACTTC.

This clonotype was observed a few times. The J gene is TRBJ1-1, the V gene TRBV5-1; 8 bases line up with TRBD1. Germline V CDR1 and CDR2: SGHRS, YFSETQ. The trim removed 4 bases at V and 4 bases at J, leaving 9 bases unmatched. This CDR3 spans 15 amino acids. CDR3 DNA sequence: TGCGCCAGCAGCCCCGGACAGGGTCCGGCCACTGAAGCTTTCTTT. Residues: CASSPGQGPATEAFF.

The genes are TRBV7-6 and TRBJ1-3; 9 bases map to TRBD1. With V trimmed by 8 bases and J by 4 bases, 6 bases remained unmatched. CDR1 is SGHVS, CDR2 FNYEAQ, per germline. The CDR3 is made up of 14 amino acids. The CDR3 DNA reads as TGTGCCAGCGGCTACAGGGGGCTGGGAAACACCATATATTTT. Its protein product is CASGYRGLGNTIYF.

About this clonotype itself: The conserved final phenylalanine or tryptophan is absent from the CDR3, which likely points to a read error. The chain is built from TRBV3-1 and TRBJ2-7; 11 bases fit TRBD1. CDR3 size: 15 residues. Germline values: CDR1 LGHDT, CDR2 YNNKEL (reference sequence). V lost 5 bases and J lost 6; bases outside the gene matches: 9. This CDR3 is CASSRTGTGGFEQYI. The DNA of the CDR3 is TGTGCCAGCAGCAGAACCGGGACAGGGGGATTCGAGCAGTACATC.

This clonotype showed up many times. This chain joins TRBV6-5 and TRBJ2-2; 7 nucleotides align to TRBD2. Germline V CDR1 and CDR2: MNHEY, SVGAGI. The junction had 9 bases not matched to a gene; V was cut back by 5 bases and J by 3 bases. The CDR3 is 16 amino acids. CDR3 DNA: TGTGCCAGCAGTAAGGGAGGGAGTACTCACACCGGGGAGCTGTTTTTT. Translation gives CASSKGGSTHTGELFF.

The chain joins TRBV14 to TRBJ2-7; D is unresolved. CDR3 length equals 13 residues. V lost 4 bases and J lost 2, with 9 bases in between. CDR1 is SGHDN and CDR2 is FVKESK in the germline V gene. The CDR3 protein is CASSRGNTYEQYF. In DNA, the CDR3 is TGTGCCAGCAGCCGAGGTAACACCTACGAGCAGTACTTC.

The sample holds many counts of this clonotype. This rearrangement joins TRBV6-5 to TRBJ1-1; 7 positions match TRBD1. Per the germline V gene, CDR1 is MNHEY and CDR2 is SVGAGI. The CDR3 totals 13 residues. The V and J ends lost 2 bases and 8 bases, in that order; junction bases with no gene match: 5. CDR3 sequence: CASSYGQASEAFF. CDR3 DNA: TGTGCCAGCAGTTACGGACAGGCATCAGAAGCTTTCTTT.

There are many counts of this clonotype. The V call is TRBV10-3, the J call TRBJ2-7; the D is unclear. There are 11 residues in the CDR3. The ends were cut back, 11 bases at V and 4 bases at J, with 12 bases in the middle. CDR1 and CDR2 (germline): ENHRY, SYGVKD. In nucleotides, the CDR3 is TGTGCCGTCCAAACAGAGTACGAGCAGTACTTC. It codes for CAVQTEYEQYF.

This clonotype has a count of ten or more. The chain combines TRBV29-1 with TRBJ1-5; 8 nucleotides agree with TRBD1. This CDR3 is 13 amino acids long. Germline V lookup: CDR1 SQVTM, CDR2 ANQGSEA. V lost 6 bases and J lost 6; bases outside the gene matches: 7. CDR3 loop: CSVGQGDGQPQHF. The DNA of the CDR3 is TGCAGCGTCGGACAGGGTGATGGTCAGCCCCAGCATTTT.

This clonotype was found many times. CDR3 coding DNA: TGTGCCAGCCTCCCCCGAGCGGGGCCCTACGAGCAGTACTTC. Translated, it gives CASLPRAGPYEQYF. The rearrangement joins TRBV7-2 to TRBJ2-7, with TRBD2 matching 7 bases. The J segment lost 2 bases and the V segment lost 8 bases, leaving 9 bases of the junction unmatched. CDR3 size: 14 residues. In germline, CDR1 is SGHTA, CDR2 FQGNSA.

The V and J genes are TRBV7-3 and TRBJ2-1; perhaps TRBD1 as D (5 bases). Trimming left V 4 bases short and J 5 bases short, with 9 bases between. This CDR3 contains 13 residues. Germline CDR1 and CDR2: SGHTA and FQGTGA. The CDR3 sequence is CASSSDRHNEQFF. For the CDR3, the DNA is TGTGCCAGCAGCTCCGACAGACACAATGAGCAGTTCTTC.

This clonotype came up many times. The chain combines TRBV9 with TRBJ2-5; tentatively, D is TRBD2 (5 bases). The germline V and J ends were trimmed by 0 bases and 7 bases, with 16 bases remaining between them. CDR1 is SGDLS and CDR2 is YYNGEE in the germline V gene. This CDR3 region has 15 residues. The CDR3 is CASSVAGEVAGTQYF. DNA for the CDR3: TGTGCCAGCAGCGTAGCCGGGGAAGTGGCAGGGACCCAGTACTTC.